A single sample is the source of the 17 T cell receptor beta chains below, sequenced in a study of blood T cell repertoires in COVID-19. Sequencing used immunoSEQ multiplex PCR; TCRdb keeps in-frame clones, though not all of them. The table lists over 200,000 clones, around 83% of them singletons. The source material was peripheral blood. The receptors shown here come from a man at least 80 years old with acute or convalescent COVID-19.

DNA of the CDR3: TGTGCCAGCAGCAGACCCGGTTGGGCCTATGGCTACACCTTC. Translated, it gives CASSRPGWAYGYTF. The chain recombines TRBV9 with TRBJ1-2; D uncertain. There are 14 residues in the CDR3. Germline lookup yields CDR1 SGDLS and CDR2 YYNGEE. Trimming shortened V by 4 bases and J by 4 bases, and 14 bases separated the two germline ends.

This chain uses TRBV19 with TRBJ1-5; TRBD1 is a possible D gene (6 bases). Germline V gives CDR1 LNHDA, CDR2 SQIVND (reference sequence). This CDR3 has 17 amino acids. V was clipped by 3 bases and J by 4 bases, with 19 bases between them. The chain's CDR3 is CASSIHLIQGWNQPQHF. CDR3 DNA: TGTGCCAGTAGTATTCACCTTATACAGGGTTGGAATCAGCCCCAGCATTTT.

V gene TRBV28 combines with J gene TRBJ2-7; tentatively, D is TRBD1 (6 bases). The CDR3 covers 12 residues. Trimming took 10 bases from V and 3 from J, leaving 13 bases between them. The germline V gene encodes CDR1 MDHEN and CDR2 SYDVKM. As DNA, the CDR3 is TGTGCCACCCATCAGGGGCTCTACGAGCAGTACTTC. Residues: CATHQGLYEQYF.

The gene calls are TRBV18 and TRBJ2-7; D remains ambiguous. Trimming stripped 8 bases from V and 0 bases from J, with 8 bases between. Germline V CDR1 and CDR2: KGHSH, LQKENI. The CDR3 spans 12 residues. Written as DNA, the CDR3 is TGTGCCAGCGGTACTTTCTCCTACGAGCAGTACTTC. It codes for CASGTFSYEQYF.

This clone appeared once. V gene TRBV3-1 (or the pseudogene TRBV3-2) combines with J gene TRBJ1-1, with D perhaps TRBD1 (5 bases). Per germline, CDR1 LGHDT and CDR2 YNNKEL (reference sequence). V was clipped by 0 bases and J by 1 base, with 9 bases between them. The CDR3 is 15 residues long. The chain's CDR3 is CASSQDLTANTEAFF. CDR3 sequence (DNA): TGTGCCAGCAGCCAAGACCTGACAGCGAACACTGAAGCTTTCTTT.

The rearrangement links TRBV30 to TRBJ2-7; the D gene is possibly TRBD1 (6 bases). The V gene's germline CDR1 is GTSNPN and CDR2 SVGIG (reference sequence). The CDR3 runs 13 residues. The V and J ends lost 3 bases and 4 bases respectively, with 13 bases between them. The DNA of the CDR3 is TGTGCCTGGAGAACGGGACATCAATACGAGCAGTACTTC. The encoded protein is CAWRTGHQYEQYF.

This chain joins TRBV19 and TRBJ1-5, with TRBD1 matching 8 bases. The ends lost 11 bases at V and 3 bases at J; junction bases unmatched: 15. The CDR3 runs 16 residues. Germline V CDR1 and CDR2: LNHDA, SQIVND (reference sequence). CDR3 protein: CASRKYKTGDNQPQHF. Here the CDR3 DNA reads TGTGCCTCTCGTAAATATAAGACAGGGGACAATCAGCCCCAGCATTTT.

This chain connects TRBV7-2 to TRBJ1-2; D not resolved. Trimming stripped 2 bases from V and 9 bases from J, with 13 bases between. From germline, CDR1 is SGHTA and CDR2 FQGNSA. The CDR3 sequence is 13 residues long. CDR3 nucleotide sequence: TGTGCCAGCAGCTTAACCCCGACTCTGAGCTACACCTTC. It codes for CASSLTPTLSYTF.

This chain connects TRBV5-1 to TRBJ2-7; no clear D. The CDR3 runs to 13 residues. Germline V gene data show CDR1 as SGHRS and CDR2 as YFSETQ. The ends were cut back, 2 bases at V and 6 bases at J, with 12 bases in the middle. CDR3 DNA: TGCGCCAGCAGCTTACAACTTTCGGGCGAGCAGTACTTC. As protein: CASSLQLSGEQYF. Based on the CDR3 plus reference TRBV5-1 and TRBJ2-7, the full variable domain is KAGVTQTPRYLIKTRGQQVTLSCSPISGHRSVSWYQQTPGQGLQFLFEYFSETQRNKGNFPGRFSGRQFSNSRSEMNVSTLELGDSALYLCASSLQLSGEQYFGPGTRLTVT.

The V call is TRBV27, the J call TRBJ2-7; 10 nucleotides line up with TRBD1. The CDR3 sequence is 14 residues long. Germline V gene lookup returns CDR1 MNHEY and CDR2 SMNVEV (reference sequence). Unmatched junction bases numbered 4, after V lost 5 bases and J lost 3 bases. CDR3 coding DNA: TGTGCCAGCAGTCTGGGACAGGGGTACTACGAGCAGTACTTC. This translates into CASSLGQGYYEQYF.

The chain links TRBV18 to TRBJ2-1; D is uncertain. V lost 3 bases and J 0 bases, leaving 6 bases between the germline ends. This CDR3 spans 14 amino acids. Germline values: CDR1 KGHSH, CDR2 LQKENI. The CDR3 loop reads CASSPNYSYNEQFF. DNA of the CDR3: TGTGCCAGCTCACCCAACTACTCCTACAATGAGCAGTTCTTC.

This clone showed up just a few times. The rearrangement links TRBV7-9 to TRBJ2-1; 7 positions match TRBD1. This CDR3 has 16 residues. Germline V gene lookup returns CDR1 SEHNR and CDR2 FQNEAQ (reference sequence). The trim removed 3 bases at V and 9 bases at J, leaving 14 bases unmatched. Here the CDR3 reads CASSFGLAGGVGEQFF. The CDR3 DNA follows: TGTGCCAGCAGCTTCGGCCTGGCAGGGGGAGTTGGTGAGCAGTTCTTC.

This sequence joins TRBV5-1 and TRBJ2-7, with 8 bases matching TRBD2. Germline trimming cut 4 bases from V and 3 bases from J; bases unmatched to any gene: 6. The germline V gene encodes CDR1 SGHRS and CDR2 YFSETQ. This CDR3 has 14 amino acids. CDR3 DNA sequence: TGCGCCAGCAGCCGAAGCGGGAGTGACTACGAGCAGTACTTC. Translation: CASSRSGSDYEQYF.

The table lists this clone with a few counts. The chain has TRBV3-1 (or the pseudogene TRBV3-2) and TRBJ1-1; 7 bases agree with TRBD1. Per germline, CDR1 LGHDT and CDR2 YNNKEL (reference sequence). The CDR3 consists of 15 residues. J gave up 0 bases and V 2 bases, and 3 bases lay outside the gene matches. DNA for the CDR3: TGTGCCAGCAGCCAAAAAGGGACAGTGAACACTGAAGCTTTCTTT. Protein: CASSQKGTVNTEAFF.

J is TRBJ2-1 and V is TRBV24-1; TRBD2 matches at 7 bases. V gave up 4 bases and J gave up 4 bases; unmatched junction bases: 9. The germline V gene encodes CDR1 KGHDR and CDR2 SFDVKD. This CDR3 comprises 16 residues. The CDR3 DNA reads as TGTGCCACCAGTGACGCCGTGGGGGGGGTTTACAATGAGCAGTTCTTC. It is translated as CATSDAVGGVYNEQFF.

The V and J genes are TRBV6-5 and TRBJ2-1; D might be TRBD1 (6 bases). V gave up 10 bases and J gave up 0 bases, with 16 bases separating them. In germline, CDR1 is MNHEY, CDR2 SVGAGI. The CDR3 is 15 amino acids. CDR3 loop: CATTTGRSSYNEQFF. DNA for the CDR3: TGTGCCACCACGACAGGCCGGAGCTCCTACAATGAGCAGTTCTTC.

This clone was counted between two and nine times. The chain employs TRBV9 and TRBJ2-2, with a tentative D call TRBD1 (6 bases). V was pared by 3 bases and J by 3 bases, with 21 bases between. This CDR3 region has 18 residues. Germline CDR1 SGDLS, CDR2 YYNGEE. The CDR3 reads CASSALDRRRWDTGELFF. CDR3 DNA sequence: TGTGCCAGCAGCGCCCTCGACAGGCGAAGGTGGGACACCGGGGAGCTGTTTTTT.